This T cell receptor (beta chain) comes out of a study of molecular identifiers for immune sequencing clone quantification. Broader study findings: Identical TCR molecules can share a barcode, and this sharing could underestimate highly expanded clone sizes.

Germline CDR1 and CDR2: GTSNPN and SVGIG (reference sequence). Trimming stripped 3 bases from V and 9 bases from J, with 9 bases between. The CDR3 is made up of 11 amino acids. Libraries used about 19,000 to 1,000,000 sorted naive CD8 T cells and 10%, 30% or 50% RNA input. Libraries of bulk TCR were made by previously described methods (with listed TCR primers). Each CDR3 protein gets one entry after TCRdb re-called the PCR reads with MiXCR. Of approximately 630,000 distinct CDR3 sequences in the sample, about 25% were seen once. Turning to this clonotype: The antigen remains undetermined.

The clonotype comes from a human donor in good health. Some libraries in this study had Jurkat cell RNA spiked in. V is TRBV30 and J is TRBJ2-1, with a tentative D call TRBD2 (6 bases). Material for sequencing was naive CD8+ T cells from blood, with Jurkat cell RNA spiked in. Subset indicated: FACS-sorted CD8+CD4-CCR7+CD45RA+ naive T cells. The CDR3 loop reads CAWRGGIEQFF. The CDR3 nucleotides are TGTGCCTGGAGGGGGGGAATTGAGCAGTTCTTC. The whole variable domain, remainder taken from reference TRBV30 and TRBJ2-1, is SQTIHQWPATLVQPVGSPLSLECTVEGTSNPNLYWYRQAAGRGLQLLFYSVGIGQISSEVPQNLSASRPQDRQFILSSKKLLLSDSGFYLCAWRGGIEQFFGPGTRLTVL.